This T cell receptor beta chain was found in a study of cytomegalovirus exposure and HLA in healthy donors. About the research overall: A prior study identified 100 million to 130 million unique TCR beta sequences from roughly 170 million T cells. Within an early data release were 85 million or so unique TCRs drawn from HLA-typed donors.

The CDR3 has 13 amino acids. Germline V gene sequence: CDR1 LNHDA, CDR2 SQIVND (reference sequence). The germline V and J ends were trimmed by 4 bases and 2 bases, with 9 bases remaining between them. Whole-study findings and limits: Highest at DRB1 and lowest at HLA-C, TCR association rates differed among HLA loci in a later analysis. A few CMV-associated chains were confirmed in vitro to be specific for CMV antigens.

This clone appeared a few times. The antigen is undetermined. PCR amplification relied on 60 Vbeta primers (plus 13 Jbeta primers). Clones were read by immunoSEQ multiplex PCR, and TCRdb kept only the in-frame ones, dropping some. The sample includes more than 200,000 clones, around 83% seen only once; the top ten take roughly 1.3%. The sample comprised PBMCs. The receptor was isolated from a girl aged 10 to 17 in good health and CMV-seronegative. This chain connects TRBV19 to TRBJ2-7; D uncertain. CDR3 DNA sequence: TGTGCCAGTAGTACAAACCGGGCCTACGAGCAGTACTTC. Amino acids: CASSTNRAYEQYF.